The rows below give T cell receptor beta chains drawn from one sample of a study of radiation and T cells in renal cell carcinoma. Sequenced by immunoSEQ multiplex PCR; TCRdb stores in-frame clones only, minus some. The sample shows 150,000 to 200,000 clones, about 85% of them seen only once. Sequences were derived from blood, sampled from a patient whose treatment included radiotherapy and nephrectomy. Source of these receptors: a woman aged 45-65 years with renal cell carcinoma. Each CDR3 is given with its conserved first and last residue. The D gene is left open where the match is weak. Part of the rows lack a size; the others show once, few, many or a class for expanded clones.

size	D	V	J	DNA	CDR3
-	TRBD1	TRBV2	TRBJ2-2	TGTGCCAGCAGAGCCGGGACAGCGAACACCGGGGAGCTGTTTTTT	CASRAGTANTGELFF
-	-	TRBV10-3	TRBJ1-1	TGTGCCATCAGTGAGTCGAGAGGCGCTGAAGCTTTCTTT	CAISESRGAEAFF
-	-	TRBV6-1	TRBJ2-7	TGTGCCAGCAGTGAAGCGGGGGACACGCTCGTGTACTTC	CASSEAGDTLVYF
-	-	TRBV5-1	TRBJ1-5	TGCGCCAGCAGCTTCGGGGGCAATCAGCCCCAGCATTTT	CASSFGGNQPQHF
-	-	TRBV5-6	TRBJ2-4	TGTGCCAGCAGCCCTGACGGGATAGCCAAAAACATTCAGTACTTC	CASSPDGIAKNIQYF
-	-	TRBV5-4	TRBJ2-3	TGTGCCAGCAGCTTTGGGGTCAGCACAGATACGCAGTATTTT	CASSFGVSTDTQYF
-	TRBD2	TRBV11-3	TRBJ2-7	TGTGCCAGCAGCCATGCGGGGGGGACCGCCTACGAGCAGTACTTC	CASSHAGGTAYEQYF
-	-	TRBV5-1	TRBJ2-7	TGCGCCAGCAGCTCGGACGGACAGAGCGCCTACGAGCAGTACTTC	CASSSDGQSAYEQYF
-	-	TRBV2	TRBJ1-5	TGTGCCAGCGACGAGAGGGGTGCCAGTCAGCCCCAGCATTTT	CASDERGASQPQHF
-	TRBD1	TRBV9	TRBJ1-2	TGTGCCAGCAGCGACGACAGGGGGATAAACTATGGCTACACCTTC	CASSDDRGINYGYTF
-	-	TRBV18	TRBJ2-1	TGTGCCAGCTCACCCAGAAGGGATGACAATGAGCAGTTCTTC	CASSPRRDDNEQFF
-	TRBD1	TRBV4-3	TRBJ2-7	TGCGCCAGCAGCCAAGTAGGGACAGGGAACTACGAGCAGTACTTC	CASSQVGTGNYEQYF
-	-	TRBV30	TRBJ1-6	TGTGCCTGGGGCCCCCAGGGGAATTCACCCCTCCACTTT	CAWGPQGNSPLHF
-	-	TRBV2	TRBJ1-2	TGTGCCAGCAGTGAAGCGCTTGTAGGGCGCGGGTATGGCTACACCTTC	CASSEALVGRGYGYTF
-	-	TRBV19	TRBJ1-1	TGTGCCAGTAACTCCCCAGGGCGGGGGGCTGAAGCTTTCTTT	CASNSPGRGAEAFF
-	-	TRBV11-2	TRBJ1-6	TGTGCCAGCAGCTCAGTGGGCCATTATAATTCACCCCTCCACTTT	CASSSVGHYNSPLHF
-	TRBD1	TRBV7-9	TRBJ2-7	TGTGCCAGCAGCTCGGGACAGGTCGGCTACGAGCAGTACTTC	CASSSGQVGYEQYF
-	-	TRBV19	TRBJ1-4	TGTGCCAGTAGAGCCTTGGCCACTGAAAAACTGTTTTTT	CASRALATEKLFF
-	-	TRBV6-1	TRBJ2-1	TGTGCCAGCACGCAGGCCTCCTACAATGAGCAGTTCTTC	CASTQASYNEQFF
once	TRBD1	TRBV14	TRBJ2-5	TGTGCCAGCAGCCCTCGACAGGGGGCGCGGGAGACCCAGTACTTC	CASSPRQGARETQYF
-	-	TRBV21-1	TRBJ1-2	TGTGCCAGCAGCAACATACGAGGTATGTGGGCCTATGGCTACACCTTC	CASSNIRGMWAYGYTF
-	TRBD1	TRBV7-8	TRBJ1-1	TGTGCCAGCAGCTCACAGGGGCTTTTCACTGAAGCTTTCTTT	CASSSQGLFTEAFF
-	TRBD2	TRBV6-5	TRBJ2-2	TGTGCCAGCAGTCTAGCGGGGGGATCCGGGGAGCTGTTTTTT	CASSLAGGSGELFF
-	TRBD2	TRBV2	TRBJ2-1	TGTGCCAGCAGGCGCGGGAGCGATGGGGATGAGCAGTTCTTC	CASRRGSDGDEQFF
-	-	TRBV19	TRBJ1-2	TGTGCCAGTAGTATTGAGATACAACCTAACTATGGCTACACCTTC	CASSIEIQPNYGYTF
-	TRBD1	TRBV13	TRBJ1-2	TGTGCCAGCAGCCTAGACAGGGGGCGACTAATTAACTATGGCTACACCTTC	CASSLDRGRLINYGYTF
once	-	TRBV4-3	TRBJ1-3	TGCGCCAGCAGCCAAGATTACAGGGACTCTGGAAACACCATATATTTT	CASSQDYRDSGNTIYF
-	TRBD1	TRBV7-9	TRBJ2-3	TGTGCCAGCAGCCACGACAGGGACACAGATACGCAGTATTTT	CASSHDRDTDTQYF
-	-	TRBV6-1	TRBJ1-2	TGTGCCAGCAGTGAATGGTTGGGCGGGAACTATGGCTACACCTTC	CASSEWLGGNYGYTF
once	-	TRBV7-9	TRBJ2-1	TGTGCCAGCAGCTTAGTGGGTGTTGGTGAGCAGTTCTTC	CASSLVGVGEQFF
-	-	TRBV7-8	TRBJ1-1	TGTGCCAGCAGCAAGAGACTGACTGAGACTGAAGCTTTCTTT	CASSKRLTETEAFF
-	TRBD1	TRBV5-8	TRBJ2-2	TGTGCCAGCAGCCTGGACAGGGCGGGCACCGGGGAGCTGTTTTTT	CASSLDRAGTGELFF
-	-	TRBV5-4	TRBJ2-7	TGTGCCAGCAGCTTGGCGCTCAACTACGAGCAGTACTTC	CASSLALNYEQYF